This T cell receptor (beta chain) was documented in a study of blood T cell repertoires in COVID-19. Per the study methods: The assay estimated nucleated cells by amplifying reference gene primers. TCRdb keeps only in-frame clones here, not all; method: immunoSEQ multiplex PCR. That table supplies the V and J calls and clone size; D and trimming were determined from the DNA. The sample carries 100,000 to 150,000 clones, 74% recorded once. Seattle researchers signed up patients amid active infection and tracked them longitudinally. Per the germline V gene, CDR1 is MDHEN and CDR2 is SYDVKM. The CDR3 totals 14 residues. The V and J ends lost 7 bases and 3 bases, in that order; junction bases with no gene match: 5.

Sample: peripheral blood. This sequence originates from a man older than 75 with COVID-19, enrolled during active disease. The gene calls are TRBV28 and TRBJ2-7; 11 nucleotides align to TRBD1. The CDR3 DNA reads TGTGCCAGCAAAACGGGACAGGGGGGCTACGAGCAGTACTTC. It yields the protein CASKTGQGGYEQYF.